One and the same sample provided the 6 T cell receptor beta chains below, sequenced in a study of CD8+ T cells in alopecia areata. Treatment in this sample: oral pan-JAK inhibitor, 5-10 mg twice daily. Sequencing used cDNA as its template, made by extracting RNA and reverse transcribing it. Some clones are missing from TCRdb's copy, which holds only in-frame ones; the method was immunoSEQ multiplex PCR. The repertoire holds approximately 210,000 clones, approximately 65% seen once, with over 1% in the top ten. Sequencing was performed on CD4+ T cells sorted from blood, taken between weeks 43 and 45, from a patient treated with tofacitinib. The receptors were sampled from a human donor with alopecia areata.

This chain links TRBV19 with TRBJ2-2; unclear D gene. The V end lost 9 bases, the J end lost 2 bases, and 13 bases lay between the germline ends. Germline V gene data show CDR1 as LNHDA and CDR2 as SQIVND (reference sequence). The CDR3 runs 14 residues. Here the CDR3 reads CASSGQINTGELFF. The CDR3 coding sequence is TGTGCCAGCTCCGGGCAAATCAACACCGGGGAGCTGTTTTTT.

The chain employs TRBV29-1 and TRBJ2-2; 8 bases align to TRBD1. V was clipped by 8 bases and J by 1 base; unmatched bases: 3. The CDR3 covers 13 residues. The germline CDR1 and CDR2 sequences are SQVTM and ANQGSEA. The CDR3: CSTDRENTGELFF. As DNA, the CDR3 is TGCAGCACGGACAGGGAGAACACCGGGGAGCTGTTTTTT.

V gene TRBV7-2 combines with J gene TRBJ1-6; possibly TRBD1 for D (5 bases). The germline CDR1 and CDR2 sequences are SGHTA and FQGNSA. Trimming took off 3 bases at V and 9 bases at J, with 12 bases between the two ends. The CDR3 is 14 residues long. The CDR3 sequence: CASSFSRVGSPLHF. The CDR3 DNA is TGTGCCAGCAGCTTCAGCAGGGTGGGTTCACCCCTCCACTTT.

This clone was picked up many times. In the same sample, other DNA sequences code for this CDR3. This chain joins TRBV5-1 and TRBJ1-2; 8 nucleotides match TRBD1. V was pared by 0 bases and J by 8 bases, with 6 bases of the junction left unmatched. The CDR3 is made up of 14 amino acids. In germline, CDR1 is SGHRS, CDR2 YFSETQ. CDR3 sequence reads: CASSLDTGGGGYTF. The CDR3 DNA sequence: TGCGCCAGCAGCTTGGACACAGGGGGAGGCGGCTACACCTTC.

The chain couples TRBV30 to TRBJ2-3; D is possibly TRBD1 (5 bases). CDR3 length equals 15 residues. The ends were cut back, 3 bases at V and 0 bases at J, with 13 bases in the middle. Per the germline V gene, CDR1 is GTSNPN and CDR2 is SVGIG (reference sequence). The CDR3 reads CAWRKADTSTDTQYF. CDR3 bases: TGTGCCTGGAGAAAGGCGGACACTAGCACAGATACGCAGTATTTT.

The chain recombines TRBV29-1 with TRBJ1-1; D unclear. The CDR3 loop spans 13 amino acids. The V end lost 7 bases, the J end lost 1 base, and 13 bases lay between the germline ends. The germline CDR1 and CDR2 sequences are SQVTM and ANQGSEA. CDR3 region: CSAASSGNTEAFF. The DNA for the CDR3 is TGCAGCGCTGCGAGTTCAGGGAACACTGAAGCTTTCTTT.